A selection of T cell receptor beta chains follows, all from one sample in a study of blood T cell repertoires in COVID-19. Sequencing was performed with immunoSEQ multiplex PCR; in TCRdb, only in-frame clones are kept and a portion is missing. This table holds just over 65,000 clones, roughly 89% found once. The specimen was peripheral blood. These receptors originate from a young man with acute or convalescent COVID-19. Each CDR3 is given with its conserved first and last residue. D genes are given only for firm matches. The listing skips clone size in some rows; elsewhere it reads once, few, many or a size class.

j_call d_call clone_size v_call cdr3_nt cdr3_aa
TRBJ2-1 - - TRBV3-1/TRBV3-2 TGTGCCAGCAGCCAAGTTGCGGGCCTATCCTACAATGAGCAGTTCTTC CASSQVAGLSYNEQFF
TRBJ1-1 - - TRBV27 TGTGCCGCAGGGTTCACTGAAGCTTTCTTT CAAGFTEAFF
TRBJ2-7 TRBD1 - TRBV5-4 TGTGCCAGCAGCTCGGGACAGGGGGGAGAGCAGTACTTC CASSSGQGGEQYF
TRBJ1-4 - - TRBV3-1/TRBV3-2 TGTGCCAGCAGCCTGGGACAAACGCTAAATTACATTGAAAAACTGTTTTTT CASSLGQTLNYIEKLFF
TRBJ2-5 TRBD1 - TRBV3-1/TRBV3-2 TGTGCCAGCAGCCACCAGGGGGACGGGGAGACCCAGTACTTC CASSHQGDGETQYF
TRBJ1-6 TRBD1 - TRBV7-8 TGTGCCAGCAGCTCGGGACAGGGGTCTAATTCACCCCTCCACTTT CASSSGQGSNSPLHF
TRBJ2-7 - - TRBV28 TGTGCCAGCAGTTTTCGGCCCGGGGGAGAGCAGTACTTC CASSFRPGGEQYF
TRBJ1-2 - - TRBV28 TGTGCCAGCATCCTAGCAGGGGAGCTCCCCAGTTATGGCTACACCTTC CASILAGELPSYGYTF
TRBJ1-6 - - TRBV6-5 TGTGCCAGCAATAACAGGATCGATTCACCCCTCCACTTT CASNNRIDSPLHF
TRBJ2-7 TRBD2 - TRBV7-2 TGTGCCAGCAGCCCTGCTACTTTTAGCGGGAGATCCAACGAGCAGTACTTC CASSPATFSGRSNEQYF
TRBJ2-3 TRBD1 once TRBV6-5 TGTGCCAGCCGCCGACAGGGGGCAGCAGATACGCAGTATTTT CASRRQGAADTQYF
TRBJ1-2 - once TRBV19 TGTGCCAGTAGCGCGGACGGGAGGCTTAGTAGCTACACCTTC CASSADGRLSSYTF
TRBJ2-1 TRBD2 - TRBV5-1 TGCGCCAGCAGACCACTAGCGGGAGGGAATGAGCAGTTCTTC CASRPLAGGNEQFF
TRBJ2-1 - - TRBV4-1 TGCGCCAGCAGCCAAGATCAAGAGGGGGTCGAGCAGTTCTTC CASSQDQEGVEQFF
TRBJ2-1 TRBD2 - TRBV19 TGTGCCAGTAGTACGAGGTCCGGGACTAGCGGGAGTAAACAGTTCTTC CASSTRSGTSGSKQFF
TRBJ2-5 TRBD2 - TRBV7-2 TGTGCCAGCAGCTTAGCGCGGGAGAAAGAGACCCAGTACTTC CASSLAREKETQYF
TRBJ2-5 - - TRBV6-5 TGTGCCAGCAACCCCGGGGGAAAAGAGACCCAGTACTTC CASNPGGKETQYF
TRBJ2-2 - - TRBV3-1/TRBV3-2 TGTGCCAGCAGCCTAGTTGGGCGAAACACCGGGGAGCTGTTTTTT CASSLVGRNTGELFF
TRBJ2-7 - once TRBV6-2/TRBV6-3 TGTGCCAGCAACCCCTCGGAGGGGGGGTACGAGCAGTACTTC CASNPSEGGYEQYF
TRBJ2-7 TRBD2 - TRBV7-2 TGTGCCAGCAGCTTACAAGAACTAGCGGGATCCCCCTACTCCTACGAGCAGTACTTC CASSLQELAGSPYSYEQYF
TRBJ2-2 TRBD1 - TRBV10-1 TGCGCCAGCAGTGAAATTGGGGACAGGGGCACCGGGGAGCTGTTTTTT CASSEIGDRGTGELFF
TRBJ2-7 - once TRBV28 TGTGCCATTAAAGGGGGGGGAAAGGAGCAGTACTTC CAIKGGGKEQYF
TRBJ2-7 TRBD1 - TRBV6-6 TGTGCCAGCAGTCCCCGGGACAGGGGAAACGAGCAGTACTTC CASSPRDRGNEQYF
TRBJ1-2 TRBD1 - TRBV6-5 TGTGCCAGCAGGGGAACAGGGGCAAAACATGGCTACACCTTC CASRGTGAKHGYTF
TRBJ1-5 - - TRBV12-5 TGTGCTAGTGGCAAACTTTTTAGCAATCAGCCCCAGCATTTT CASGKLFSNQPQHF
TRBJ2-1 - - TRBV3-1/TRBV3-2 TGTGCCAGCAGCCCCCCTCGTCTCCGCGGGGGCCCCTACAATGAGCAGTTCTTC CASSPPRLRGGPYNEQFF
TRBJ2-1 - - TRBV6-5 TGTGCCAGCAGTCCCTACGCAGGGGAGCAGTTCTTC CASSPYAGEQFF
TRBJ1-2 - - TRBV4-1 TGCGCCAGCAGCCAAGCCCCGACAGGTAGAGACTATGGCTACACCTTC CASSQAPTGRDYGYTF
TRBJ2-7 TRBD1 - TRBV27 TGTGCCAGCAGTGAAGGGACAGGGGTCTACGAGCAGTACTTC CASSEGTGVYEQYF
TRBJ2-3 TRBD1 - TRBV5-1 TGCGCCAGCAGCATTCCTGAGGGACAGGGAATAGATACGCAGTATTTT CASSIPEGQGIDTQYF
TRBJ1-2 - - TRBV29-1 TGCAGCGTCTCGGAGAACTATGGCTACACCTTC CSVSENYGYTF
TRBJ1-1 - - TRBV5-4 TGTGCCAGCAGCGGAACAGTACTTGGCACTGAAGCTTTCTTT CASSGTVLGTEAFF
TRBJ2-1 TRBD2 - TRBV6-2/TRBV6-3 TGTGCCAGCAGGCCTAGCGGATACAATGAGCAGTTCTTC CASRPSGYNEQFF
TRBJ1-3 TRBD1 - TRBV6-5 TGTGCCAGCAGGGGACAGCCCCAGGAAAACACCATATATTTT CASRGQPQENTIYF
TRBJ1-1 TRBD1 once TRBV5-1 TGCGCCAGCAGCGCCGGGACAGGGAGAGGTGAAGCTTTCTTT CASSAGTGRGEAFF
TRBJ1-6 - - TRBV28 TGTGCCAGCAGTTTATCAGTTTCACCCCTCCACTTT CASSLSVSPLHF
TRBJ2-1 TRBD1 - TRBV5-5 TGTGCCAGCAGCTGGGACAGGGCAAGAGTCCGGGGCAATGAGCAGTTCTTC CASSWDRARVRGNEQFF
TRBJ2-1 - - TRBV6-6 TGTGCCAGCAAGAGGAGTATTGAGCAGTTCTTC CASKRSIEQFF
TRBJ2-6 - - TRBV30 TGTGCCTGGAGTTGGGGCACCGGGCCTGGGGCCAACGTCCTGACTTTC CAWSWGTGPGANVLTF
TRBJ2-1 TRBD2 - TRBV5-1 TGCGCCAGCAGCTTGTATACTAGCGGGAGTGCTGAGCAGTTCTTC CASSLYTSGSAEQFF
TRBJ2-5 TRBD1 - TRBV7-2 TGTGCCAGCAGCCGGGGACAGGGGGCGTGGGAGACCCAGTACTTC CASSRGQGAWETQYF
TRBJ2-7 TRBD2 - TRBV10-2 TGCGCCAGCAGCGACGGGACTAGCGAGTACTTC CASSDGTSEYF
TRBJ1-2 - - TRBV7-3 TGTGCCAGCAGCCAGACACCGGGGTATGGCTACACCTTC CASSQTPGYGYTF
TRBJ2-7 TRBD2 - TRBV12-5 TGTGCTAGTGCCCGGACTAGCTCGGGCGAGCAGTACTTC CASARTSSGEQYF
TRBJ1-5 - - TRBV6-2/TRBV6-3 TGTGCCAGCAGCCAGGGACTGCTCCCGACCCAGCCCCAGCATTTT CASSQGLLPTQPQHF
TRBJ2-7 - - TRBV23-1 TGCGCCAGCAGTCACAGGTTTTACTCCTACGAGCAGTACTTC CASSHRFYSYEQYF
TRBJ2-2 TRBD2 - TRBV7-8 TGTGCCAGCAGAGAACGGGAGGGCCGGATCGGGGAGCTGTTTTTT CASREREGRIGELFF
TRBJ2-1 - - TRBV9 TGTGCCAGCAGCGTGAATCAGGGTTGGGACAATGAGCAGTTCTTC CASSVNQGWDNEQFF
TRBJ1-1 - - TRBV6-5 TGTGCCAGCAGTTCGGCCGGGATGAACACTGAAGCTTTCTTT CASSSAGMNTEAFF
TRBJ2-7 - - TRBV28 TGTGCCAGCACCGCCCGGAGCAGGGGAGGGGGCTACGAGCAGTACTTC CASTARSRGGGYEQYF
TRBJ2-5 TRBD2 - TRBV9 TGTGCCAGCAGCCCGGGACTAGCGGGAGAGACCCAGTACTTC CASSPGLAGETQYF
TRBJ2-5 - - TRBV25-1 TGTGCCAGCAGTGAACTGGAGTTATACCAGCAAGAGACCCAGTACTTC CASSELELYQQETQYF
TRBJ1-5 TRBD1 - TRBV29-1 TGCAGCGTTGGGACAGGGTGGAACCAGCCCCAGCATTTT CSVGTGWNQPQHF
TRBJ2-7 TRBD1 - TRBV7-9 TGTGCCAGCAGCTGGGGACAGGAATCCTACGAGCAGTACTTC CASSWGQESYEQYF
TRBJ2-7 TRBD2 - TRBV5-4 TGTGCCAGCAGCTTGGCCGGGACTATGGCAGTCGAGCAGTACTTC CASSLAGTMAVEQYF
TRBJ1-1 - - TRBV13 TGTGCCAGCAGCCTACAGGTAGGTGGCACTGAAGCTTTCTTT CASSLQVGGTEAFF
TRBJ2-5 TRBD1 - TRBV6-5 TGTGCCACGTCCTCCGGGACAGCCTACCAAGAGACCCAGTACTTC CATSSGTAYQETQYF
TRBJ1-5 - - TRBV19 TGTGCCAGTAGTACTGCAGGTCGCTCTTATCAGCCCCAGCATTTT CASSTAGRSYQPQHF
TRBJ2-1 TRBD2 - TRBV7-8 TGTGCCAGCAGCTCCACGCGGGTAGCGGGAGGGCCCAGTGAGCAGTTCTTC CASSSTRVAGGPSEQFF
TRBJ1-1 - - TRBV5-1 TGCGCCAGCAGCGGAGGGTTAACTGAAGCTTTCTTT CASSGGLTEAFF